The present T cell receptor (beta chain) was sequenced within a study of cytomegalovirus exposure and HLA in healthy donors. Overall study results and limits: Researchers reported from a later analysis that most CMV-associated TCR beta chains appeared HLA-restricted. Prior analysis indicated that the majority of TCR beta V segments exhibited productivity approximately 87% or approximately 30% of the time. Exclusion applied to some V segments, including TRBV6-2 and TRBV6-3, as they were indistinguishable.

PCR involved 60 Vbeta and 13 Jbeta primers. This table comes from immunoSEQ multiplex PCR, and its TCRdb copy is limited to in-frame clones, with some not included. The table has fewer than 120,000 clones, approximately 79% seen once. Comments on this clone: The antigen is undetermined.

The V and J ends lost 6 bases and 3 bases respectively, with 12 bases between them. CDR1 is SGHRS, CDR2 YFSETQ, per germline. This CDR3 region has 14 residues. Material: PBMCs. The V and J genes are TRBV5-1 and TRBJ2-2; D gene ambiguous. This receptor was taken from a man aged 25-40 years in good health and CMV-seropositive. The CDR3 DNA follows: TGCGCCAGCAATAACAGCACATACACCGGGGAGCTGTTTTTT. Protein sequence: CASNNSTYTGELFF.